The clone carrying this TCR beta chain has at least ten counts. Antigen: not known. The CDR3 covers 13 residues. Germline V lookup: CDR1 DFQATT, CDR2 SNEGSKA (reference sequence). V lost 5 bases to trimming and J lost 4 bases, with 11 bases between them. TCRdb recomputed calls from the PCR reads with MiXCR, one row per CDR3 protein. The table has roughly 320,000 distinct CDR3 sequences, about a quarter seen once; the top ten hold 0.74%. The CD8+CD4-CCR7+CD45RA+ phenotype defined the sorted naive CD8 T cells. These data belong to a study of molecular identifiers for immune sequencing clone quantification. Study-level findings and limits: Identical TCR molecules sharing a barcode could underestimate highly expanded clone sizes. Clones above 20 RNA copies held over 97% of effector molecules, under 1% in naive cells. In a background of about 900,000 naive cells, spiked Jurkat TCR RNA from one cell was reportedly detectable.

This TCR was sampled from a human donor in good health. Some libraries in this study had Jurkat cell RNA spiked in. Sequenced sample: naive CD8+ T cells from blood, with Jurkat cell RNA spiked in. Subset specified: FACS-sorted CD8+CD4-CCR7+CD45RA+ naive T cells. This sequence joins TRBV20-1 and TRBJ1-4; D may be TRBD1 (5 bases). The CDR3 nucleotides are TGCAGTGCTCCACAGGAGAATAATGAAAAACTGTTTTTT. This encodes CSAPQENNEKLFF.